This section outlines one T cell receptor beta chain sequence together with its context. This CDR3 comprises 14 residues. The ends were cut back, 3 bases at V and 3 bases at J, with 12 bases in the middle. Germline V CDR1 and CDR2: KGHSH, LQKENI. This sample was taken from a study of cytomegalovirus exposure and HLA in healthy donors. The PCR used 60 Vbeta and 13 Jbeta primers. The repertoire was sequenced with immunoSEQ multiplex PCR; TCRdb's copy has only in-frame clones and lacks some. The ten most abundant clones cover roughly 1.5% of a sample with approximately 140,000 clones. Sample: PBMCs. This receptor was taken from a middle-aged woman in good health and CMV-seronegative. The rearrangement joins TRBV18 to TRBJ2-7; D might be TRBD1 (6 bases). CDR3 residues: CASSPGTNNYEQYF. DNA for the CDR3: TGTGCCAGCTCACCTGGGACAAATAACTACGAGCAGTACTTC.